Reported below is one T cell receptor (beta chain). Its target is not known. The conserved phenylalanine or tryptophan normally closing the CDR3 is absent here, so this likely arose from a read error. Semi-nested PCR with Nested Universal Primer A followed constant-region reverse priming of full-length variable regions. One entry per CDR3 protein results from TCRdb running MiXCR on the 5' RACE reads. This table holds about 59,000 distinct CDR3 sequences, 20% to 25% found once. This CDR3 contains 15 residues. V gave up 4 bases and J gave up 5 bases; unmatched junction bases: 3. Germline V gene lookup returns CDR1 SGHDT and CDR2 YYEEEE. Treg sorting used a CD4+CD25+CD127-/low gate. Study results and limitations: Tumor-infiltrating Treg TCR alpha and beta sequences overlapped most with tumor naive CD4+ T cells, then blood naive.

The sequence was collected from a female donor with breast cancer. Source material: tumor-infiltrating Tregs sorted from the breast tumor. The chain is built from TRBV5-6 and TRBJ2-1; 13 bases line up with TRBD2. The CDR3: CASSKGLAGNNEQFL. The DNA for the CDR3 is TGTGCCAGCAGCAAGGGACTAGCGGGAAACAATGAGCAGTTCCTC.